The 32 T cell receptor beta chains reported below all come from one sample, sequenced in a study of cytomegalovirus exposure and HLA in healthy donors. PCR involved 60 Vbeta and 13 Jbeta primers. TCRdb's table, derived via immunoSEQ multiplex PCR, lists solely in-frame clones and lacks some. Counted here are roughly 230,000 clones, around 84% occurring once; the ten biggest clones make up 0.2% to 0.25%. The specimen was PBMCs. All receptors derive from a girl aged 2 to 10 in good health and CMV-seronegative.

The gene calls are TRBV5-1 and TRBJ1-2; a weak D match, TRBD1 (6 bases). Germline V gene data show CDR1 as SGHRS and CDR2 as YFSETQ. V lost 0 bases and J 5 bases, leaving 8 bases between the germline ends. The CDR3 has 13 residues. The DNA of the CDR3 is TGCGCCAGCAGCTTGGGACAGGTATATGGCTACACCTTC. This gives the protein CASSLGQVYGYTF.

This clone was picked up a small number of times. The chain links TRBV23-1 to TRBJ1-5; tentative D call: TRBD1 (5 bases). TRBV23-1 is reported as an ORF; its role is uncertain. V was shortened by 4 bases and J by 8 bases, with 24 bases between the two germline ends. This CDR3 spans 17 amino acids. The chain's CDR3 is CASSRIGPGHRNEPQHF. CDR3 DNA sequence: TGCGCCAGCAGTCGCATAGGGCCCGGACATAGGAATGAGCCCCAGCATTTT.

The rearrangement joins TRBV7-7 to TRBJ2-2, with 7 bases fitting TRBD2. The CDR3 spans 13 residues. Germline values: CDR1 SSHAT, CDR2 FNYEAQ (reference sequence). The J segment lost 7 bases and the V segment lost 5 bases, leaving 4 bases of the junction unmatched. CDR3 protein: CASSEWEGGELFF. The CDR3 nucleotides are TGTGCCAGCAGCGAATGGGAGGGCGGGGAGCTGTTTTTT. The variable domain in full, with the rest retrieved from reference TRBV7-7 and TRBJ2-2, is GAGVSQSPRYKVTKRGQDVTLRCDPISSHATLYWYQQALGQGPEFLTYFNYEAQPDKSGLPSDRFSAERPEGSISTLTIQRTEQRDSAMYRCASSEWEGGELFFGEGSRLTVL.

Written as DNA, the CDR3 is TGTGCCAGCAGCAGACCAGACGGGAAAGAGACCCAGTACTTC. The encoded protein is CASSRPDGKETQYF. The J gene is TRBJ2-5, the V gene TRBV7-9; perhaps TRBD2 as D (5 bases). With 5 bases removed from V and 3 bases from J, the gap between germline ends came to 13 bases. CDR3 size: 14 residues. Germline values: CDR1 SEHNR, CDR2 FQNEAQ (reference sequence).

This sequence joins TRBV19 and TRBJ1-2; perhaps TRBD1 as D (6 bases). Germline CDR1 LNHDA, CDR2 SQIVND (reference sequence). The V and J ends lost 5 bases and 8 bases respectively, with 15 bases between them. The CDR3 is 13 residues long. The CDR3 sequence: CASSSTWGPGYTF. The CDR3 bases are TGTGCCAGTAGTTCAACGTGGGGGCCGGGCTACACCTTC.

This rearrangement joins TRBV7-2 to TRBJ1-5; tentative D call: TRBD1 (6 bases). V was cut by 2 bases and J by 6 bases, with 14 bases left in between. This CDR3 is built from 15 residues. CDR1 is SGHTA and CDR2 is FQGNSA in the germline V gene. CDR3 sequence: CASSLWAGEPQPQHF. For the CDR3, the DNA is TGTGCCAGCAGCTTATGGGCAGGGGAGCCTCAGCCCCAGCATTTT.

The rearrangement links TRBV6-5 to TRBJ2-7; D not resolved. The CDR3 length is 13 residues. Germline V CDR1 and CDR2: MNHEY, SVGAGI. The ends were cut back, 4 bases at V and 7 bases at J, with 14 bases in the middle. This chain's CDR3 is CASSFRRGKEQYF. The CDR3 nucleotides are TGTGCCAGCAGTTTCCGACGAGGAAAAGAGCAGTACTTC.

The chain employs TRBV27 and TRBJ2-1, with 8 bases fitting TRBD1. In germline, CDR1 is MNHEY, CDR2 SMNVEV (reference sequence). This CDR3 spans 16 amino acids. V was pared by 3 bases and J by 11 bases, with 15 bases of the junction left unmatched. The CDR3 coding sequence is TGTGCCAGCAGTTTTAAAGGACAGGGTATTTTTCTCCAGCAGTTCTTC. Encoded protein: CASSFKGQGIFLQQFF.

This chain connects TRBV11-3 to TRBJ2-5; TRBD1 agrees at 8 bases. CDR3 length equals 17 residues. Germline V gene sequence: CDR1 SGHNT, CDR2 YENEEA. V shed 4 bases and J 4 bases; nucleotides not matched to a gene: 14. CDR3 nucleotide sequence: TGTGCCAGCAGCTCCCATCAGACAGGGGAAAAAGTAGAGACCCAGTACTTC. Translated, it gives CASSSHQTGEKVETQYF.

In this sample, this clone turned up a few times. J is TRBJ2-5 and V is TRBV5-1; 11 bases align to TRBD2. The CDR3 consists of 15 residues. V lost 1 base and J lost 6; bases outside the gene matches: 5. Germline values: CDR1 SGHRS, CDR2 YFSETQ. As DNA, the CDR3 is TGCGCCAGCAGCTTGAGAACTAGCGGGGGCCAGACCCAGTACTTC. The encoded protein is CASSLRTSGGQTQYF.

The chain has TRBV5-1 and TRBJ1-4, with 8 bases aligning to TRBD1. This CDR3 comprises 15 residues. The V segment lost 4 bases and the J segment 8 bases; nucleotides outside the gene matches: 10. CDR1 SGHRS and CDR2 YFSETQ come from the germline V gene. This CDR3 is CASSLGQGVGEKLFF. The CDR3 DNA follows: TGCGCCAGCAGCCTTGGACAGGGTGTAGGGGAAAAACTGTTTTTT.

The rearrangement uses TRBV7-6 and TRBJ2-2; 10 nucleotides align to TRBD2. Germline V gene data show CDR1 as SGHVS and CDR2 as FNYEAQ. The CDR3 runs to 17 residues. V gave up 0 bases and J gave up 4 bases; unmatched junction bases: 5. The CDR3 sequence: CASSLAGSGGATGELFF. CDR3 bases: TGTGCCAGCAGCTTAGCAGGGAGCGGGGGGGCCACCGGGGAGCTGTTTTTT.

The chain couples TRBV6-5 to TRBJ1-5, with 7 bases matching TRBD1. With 2 bases clipped from V and 2 bases from J, the junction kept 3 bases outside the gene matches. Germline loops: CDR1 MNHEY, CDR2 SVGAGI. This CDR3 region has 15 residues. The CDR3 DNA follows: TGTGCCAGCAGTTACACAGGGGAACGCAATCAGCCCCAGCATTTT. Translation gives CASSYTGERNQPQHF.

V gene TRBV30 combines with J gene TRBJ1-2, with unresolved D. Germline V gene data show CDR1 as GTSNPN and CDR2 as SVGIG (reference sequence). Trimming took off 7 bases at V and 8 bases at J, with 11 bases between the two ends. CDR3 length equals 10 residues. The CDR3 nucleotides read TGTGCCTCGGTGGAGGAGGGCTACACCTTC. Amino acids: CASVEEGYTF.

V is TRBV25-1 and J is TRBJ1-3; 7 bases map to TRBD1. From germline, CDR1 is MGHDK and CDR2 SYGVNS. V was pared by 5 bases and J by 2 bases, with 0 bases of the junction left unmatched. CDR3 length: 13 residues. As DNA, the CDR3 is TGTGCCAGCAGTCAGGGGGCTGGAAACACCATATATTTT. Translating gives CASSQGAGNTIYF.

The chain joins TRBV2 to TRBJ2-1, with D possibly TRBD2 on 5 matching bases. Germline assignment: CDR1 SNHLY and CDR2 FYNNEI. V lost 8 bases to trimming and J lost 4 bases, with 15 bases between them. The CDR3 length is 14 residues. The CDR3 nucleotides are TGTGCCAGCCACCCTCGTCTAGCTTACAATGAGCAGTTCTTC. It codes for CASHPRLAYNEQFF.

The V and J genes are TRBV6-5 and TRBJ1-2; D possibly corresponds to TRBD1 (6 bases). The V gene lost 2 bases and the J gene lost 5 bases, with 15 bases spanning the gap. There are 15 residues in the CDR3. CDR1 is MNHEY, CDR2 SVGAGI, per germline. CDR3: CASSYGSQGGYGYTF. DNA of the CDR3: TGTGCCAGCAGTTACGGGTCACAGGGAGGGTATGGCTACACCTTC.

The V and J genes are TRBV14 and TRBJ2-2; D perhaps matches TRBD2 (6 bases). The V end was cut by 5 bases, the J end by 4 bases, with 11 bases between. The CDR3 length is 14 residues. Germline-derived CDR1 and CDR2 are SGHDN and FVKESK. The CDR3 spells CASSGGSPTGELFF. CDR3 in DNA: TGTGCCAGCAGCGGGGGGTCACCCACCGGGGAGCTGTTTTTT.

The V and J genes are TRBV4-2 and TRBJ2-7, with D tentatively TRBD2 (6 bases). This CDR3 region has 14 residues. Trimming removed 1 base from V and 4 bases from J, with 11 bases in between. Looked up from germline, CDR1 is LGHNA and CDR2 is YNFKEQ. This chain's CDR3 is CASSQAGSFYEQYF. DNA for the CDR3: TGTGCCAGCAGCCAAGCCGGGAGTTTTTACGAGCAGTACTTC.

This chain joins TRBV7-8 and TRBJ2-1; a possible D gene is TRBD2 (7 bases). Germline V gives CDR1 SGHVS, CDR2 FQNEAQ. The CDR3 is 16 amino acids. V gave up 1 base and J gave up 3 bases, with 13 bases separating them. The DNA for the CDR3 is TGTGCCAGCAGCTTAGTGGGGGGGGCCAGCTACAATGAGCAGTTCTTC. Translated, it gives CASSLVGGASYNEQFF.

CDR3 sequence reads: CASKPAGRTTSRNTEAFF. The DNA for the CDR3 is TGTGCCAGTAAACCGGCGGGGCGCACCACCTCCCGGAACACTGAAGCTTTCTTT. The V and J genes are TRBV19 and TRBJ1-1; possible D gene TRBD1, 5 bases. CDR1 and CDR2 (germline): LNHDA, SQIVND (reference sequence). V shed 7 bases and J shed 1 base, with 25 bases lying between them. The CDR3 has 18 amino acids.

The rearrangement uses TRBV5-1 and TRBJ2-7; the D gene is possibly TRBD2 (6 bases). The CDR3 is 14 residues long. Germline assignment: CDR1 SGHRS and CDR2 YFSETQ. V shed 0 bases and J shed 6 bases, with 13 bases lying between them. The CDR3 DNA reads as TGCGCCAGCAGCTTGGCCGGAGGGCGCGGCGAGCAGTACTTC. Translated, it gives CASSLAGGRGEQYF. Variable domain in full (rest from reference TRBV5-1 and TRBJ2-7): KAGVTQTPRYLIKTRGQQVTLSCSPISGHRSVSWYQQTPGQGLQFLFEYFSETQRNKGNFPGRFSGRQFSNSRSEMNVSTLELGDSALYLCASSLAGGRGEQYFGPGTRLTVT.

The chain recombines TRBV19 with TRBJ1-6; tentative D call: TRBD1 (6 bases). The CDR3 runs 15 residues. V was pared by 7 bases and J by 5 bases, with 15 bases between. The V gene's germline CDR1 is LNHDA and CDR2 SQIVND (reference sequence). The CDR3 DNA reads as TGTGCCAGTAACTACGGGACATCAAATAATTCACCCCTCCACTTT. It codes for CASNYGTSNNSPLHF.

This rearrangement joins TRBV13 to TRBJ1-4; perhaps TRBD1 as D (5 bases). Trimming cost V 1 base and J 5 bases, with 11 bases left between them. The CDR3 sequence is 15 residues long. Germline-derived CDR1 and CDR2 are PRHDT and FYEKMQ (reference sequence). CDR3 amino acids: CASSLAGRGNEKLFF. CDR3 sequence (DNA): TGTGCCAGCAGCTTAGCGGGGAGGGGCAATGAAAAACTGTTTTTT.

The V call is TRBV2, the J call TRBJ1-4; no firm D call. V lost 4 bases to trimming and J lost 12 bases, with 6 bases between them. Germline values: CDR1 SNHLY, CDR2 FYNNEI. CDR3 length equals 10 residues. CDR3 sequence reads: CASSVAELFF. CDR3 nucleotide sequence: TGTGCCAGCAGTGTTGCAGAACTGTTTTTT.

V usage is TRBV27 and J usage is TRBJ1-2; 11 bases fit TRBD1. V lost 4 bases and J lost 8; bases outside the gene matches: 9. This CDR3 is 15 amino acids long. CDR1 and CDR2 (germline): MNHEY, SMNVEV (reference sequence). In DNA form, the CDR3 reads TGTGCCAGCAGTTCCGGACAGGGGGCGAGTGAAGGCTACACCTTC. Translated: CASSSGQGASEGYTF.

The chain carries TRBV7-2 and TRBJ1-1; 7 bases are shared with TRBD1. CDR3 size: 16 residues. CDR1 is SGHTA and CDR2 is FQGNSA in the germline V gene. Trimming at V came to 1 base and at J to 6 bases, leaving 11 bases not matched to a gene. CDR3 sequence reads: CASSLGIGRGISEAFF. DNA of the CDR3: TGTGCCAGCAGCTTAGGTATCGGCAGGGGGATCTCTGAAGCTTTCTTT.

V usage is TRBV19 and J usage is TRBJ2-7, with a tentative D call TRBD2 (5 bases). The V and J ends lost 10 bases and 5 bases respectively, with 12 bases between them. CDR1 is LNHDA and CDR2 is SQIVND in the germline V gene (reference sequence). There are 11 residues in the CDR3. The CDR3 DNA is TGTGCCACAGCGGTGGACCACGAGCAGTACTTC. Its translation is CATAVDHEQYF.

This chain uses TRBV14 with TRBJ2-7, with TRBD2 matching 7 bases. The trim removed 2 bases at V and 3 bases at J, leaving 1 base unmatched. CDR1 is SGHDN, CDR2 FVKESK, per germline. There are 13 residues in the CDR3. The CDR3 protein is CASSQRGVYEQYF. The CDR3 DNA reads TGTGCCAGCAGCCAACGGGGGGTCTACGAGCAGTACTTC.

The chain couples TRBV4-1 to TRBJ2-7; no firm D call. V lost 1 base, J lost 0 bases, and 16 bases lay in between. The CDR3 has 17 residues. Germline CDR1 reads MGHRA; CDR2 reads YSYEKL. The CDR3 coding sequence is TGCGCCAGCAGCCAAGTTTGGTGGGTAACAGACTCCTACGAGCAGTACTTC. This gives the protein CASSQVWWVTDSYEQYF.

The rearrangement links TRBV2 to TRBJ2-5; 8 nucleotides match TRBD2. J was trimmed by 4 bases and V by 1 base; bases with no gene match: 5. This CDR3 is 15 amino acids long. Germline V gene data show CDR1 as SNHLY and CDR2 as FYNNEI. CDR3 coding DNA: TGTGCCAGCAGTGAAGGCTCGGGGGGGCGAGAGACCCAGTACTTC. Its protein product is CASSEGSGGRETQYF.

The V and J genes are TRBV27 and TRBJ2-2; TRBD2 aligns across 12 bases. J gave up 2 bases and V 6 bases, and 1 base lay outside the gene matches. The CDR3 has 15 residues. Germline V gene lookup returns CDR1 MNHEY and CDR2 SMNVEV (reference sequence). CDR3 in amino acids: CASRGLAGNTGELFF. CDR3 DNA sequence: TGTGCCAGCAGGGGACTAGCGGGCAACACCGGGGAGCTGTTTTTT.